The 17 T cell receptor beta chains reported below all come from one sample, sequenced in a study of cytomegalovirus exposure and HLA in healthy donors. The study ran its PCR with 60 Vbeta and 13 Jbeta primers. Clones were sequenced by immunoSEQ multiplex PCR, and TCRdb holds only the in-frame ones, with some missing. The table records approximately 160,000 clones, 77% of them present only once. Sequencing input: PBMCs. All receptors derive from a male donor in good health and CMV-seropositive.

This clone has just one count. The chain couples TRBV10-2 to TRBJ1-3; D gene unclear. The germline V and J ends were trimmed by 3 bases and 4 bases, with 10 bases remaining between them. CDR3 size: 14 residues. Germline-derived CDR1 and CDR2 are WSHSY and SAAADI. The CDR3 reads CASSEVGLGNTIYF. The CDR3 DNA is TGCGCCAGCAGTGAAGTGGGCCTCGGAAACACCATATATTTT.

The V call is TRBV27, the J call TRBJ2-7, with a possible D match to TRBD1 (5 bases). Trimming shortened V by 6 bases and J by 6 bases, and 12 bases separated the two germline ends. The CDR3 sequence is 12 residues long. In germline, CDR1 is MNHEY, CDR2 SMNVEV (reference sequence). This chain's CDR3 is CASRTGKREQYF. The CDR3 bases are TGTGCCAGCAGAACAGGAAAACGCGAGCAGTACTTC.

J is TRBJ2-3 and V is TRBV6-5, with a tentative D call TRBD1 (5 bases). The CDR3 has 15 amino acids. V lost 6 bases and J 5 bases, leaving 18 bases between the germline ends. The germline V gene has CDR1 MNHEY and CDR2 SVGAGI. The CDR3 loop is CASSSTRAAGDTQYF. CDR3 in DNA: TGTGCCAGCAGCTCCACCAGGGCCGCCGGAGATACGCAGTATTTT.

The V call is TRBV4-1, the J call TRBJ2-3, with D perhaps matching TRBD2 (5 bases). The CDR3 is 16 amino acids. V was trimmed by 0 bases and J by 0 bases, leaving 10 bases between them. Germline CDR1 reads MGHRA; CDR2 reads YSYEKL. CDR3 sequence: CASSQDWETSTDTQYF. Here the CDR3 DNA reads TGCGCCAGCAGCCAAGATTGGGAGACTAGCACAGATACGCAGTATTTT.

The CDR3 loop reads CASIEDRSVNEQYF. The CDR3 nucleotides are TGTGCCAGCATCGAGGACAGGTCCGTTAACGAGCAGTACTTC. The genes are TRBV2 and TRBJ2-5, with TRBD1 matching 7 bases. The closer fit of TRBJ2-7 to the DNA end suggests the J call may be wrong. The CDR3 sequence is 14 residues long. CDR1 and CDR2 from the germline V gene are SNHLY and FYNNEI.

This chain links TRBV6-6 with TRBJ1-5, with D hard to call. The V gene lost 7 bases and the J gene lost 0 bases, with 13 bases spanning the gap. CDR1 and CDR2 from the germline V gene are MNHNY and SVGAGI (reference sequence). The CDR3 extends over 15 amino acids. The CDR3 spells CASMNGFYSNQPQHF. The CDR3 bases are TGTGCCAGCATGAACGGTTTCTATAGCAATCAGCCCCAGCATTTT.

This clone has only one observation. The rearrangement links TRBV7-8 to TRBJ1-2; the match to TRBD1 covers 7 bases. Per the germline V gene, CDR1 is SGHVS and CDR2 is FQNEAQ. V gave up 4 bases and J gave up 3 bases; unmatched junction bases: 11. The length of the CDR3 is 16 residues. CDR3 sequence reads: CASSSITGEFDYGYTF. The CDR3 nucleotides are TGTGCCAGCAGCTCAATTACAGGGGAATTCGACTATGGCTACACCTTC.

This sequence joins TRBV11-2 and TRBJ2-7, with D perhaps matching TRBD1 (5 bases). This CDR3 is 13 amino acids long. Trimming removed 2 bases from V and 7 bases from J, with 12 bases in between. CDR1 is SGHAT and CDR2 is FQNNGV in the germline V gene. CDR3 sequence reads: CASSLFTGLEQYF. The CDR3 DNA sequence: TGTGCCAGCAGCTTATTCACAGGCTTGGAGCAGTACTTC. Supplemented by reference TRBV11-2 and TRBJ2-7, the full variable domain reads EAGVAQSPRYKIIEKRQSVAFWCNPISGHATLYWYQQILGQGPKLLIQFQNNGVVDDSQLPKDRFSAERLKGVDSTLKIQPAKLEDSAVYLCASSLFTGLEQYFGPGTRLTVT.

The chain is built from TRBV18 and TRBJ1-3; TRBD1 agrees at 10 bases. This CDR3 region has 17 residues. Germline assignment: CDR1 KGHSH and CDR2 LQKENI. The V and J ends lost 2 bases and 4 bases, in that order; junction bases with no gene match: 8. In nucleotides, the CDR3 is TGTGCCAGCTCACCAGGACTGGGACAGGGGTCCGGAAACACCATATATTTT. It is translated as CASSPGLGQGSGNTIYF. The complete variable domain, with remaining parts taken from reference TRBV18 and TRBJ1-3, reads NAGVMQNPRHLVRRRGQEARLRCSPMKGHSHVYWYRQLPEEGLKFMVYLQKENIIDESGMPKERFSAEFPKEGPSILRIQQVVRGDSAAYFCASSPGLGQGSGNTIYFGEGSWLTVV.

The V gene is TRBV6-5, the J gene TRBJ2-5, with a possible D match to TRBD1 (6 bases). CDR1 is MNHEY and CDR2 is SVGAGI in the germline V gene. This CDR3 is built from 12 residues. V was cut by 6 bases and J by 5 bases, with 10 bases left in between. The chain's CDR3 is CASSMGAETQYF. The CDR3 DNA reads as TGTGCCAGCAGCATGGGGGCGGAGACCCAGTACTTC.

The gene calls are TRBV13 and TRBJ2-7; 8 bases fit TRBD1. Germline CDR1 PRHDT, CDR2 FYEKMQ (reference sequence). The junction had 9 bases not matched to a gene; V was cut back by 6 bases and J by 2 bases. The CDR3 covers 15 residues. Here the CDR3 reads CASRPGGGFAYEQYF. The CDR3 DNA sequence: TGTGCCAGCAGGCCAGGGGGCGGTTTTGCCTACGAGCAGTACTTC.

The chain has TRBV29-1 and TRBJ2-2; 7 nucleotides align to TRBD1. Germline V gene sequence: CDR1 SQVTM, CDR2 ANQGSEA. The J segment lost 2 bases and the V segment lost 7 bases, leaving 10 bases of the junction unmatched. The CDR3 sequence is 15 residues long. In DNA form, the CDR3 reads TGCAGCGCCCTACCGACAGGGTCAAACACCGGGGAGCTGTTTTTT. Its protein product is CSALPTGSNTGELFF.

The rearrangement uses TRBV4-3 and TRBJ2-7, with D perhaps matching TRBD1 (6 bases). Germline CDR1 reads LGHNA; CDR2 reads YSLEER. The CDR3 consists of 15 residues. Trimming removed 6 bases at V and 5 bases at J, with 20 bases between. The CDR3: CASSPTDDRFDEQYF. The CDR3 DNA follows: TGCGCCAGCAGTCCGACTGACGACAGGTTCGACGAGCAGTACTTC.

The chain recombines TRBV6-6 with TRBJ2-1; possibly TRBD2 for D (7 bases). Trimming cost V 0 bases and J 8 bases, with 14 bases left between them. There are 15 residues in the CDR3. Germline V gene lookup returns CDR1 MNHNY and CDR2 SVGAGI (reference sequence). CDR3 residues: CASSYSRGRVHEQFF. In nucleotides, the CDR3 is TGTGCCAGCAGTTACTCTAGGGGGAGGGTCCATGAGCAGTTCTTC.

This clone was seen many times. The chain recombines TRBV6-4 with TRBJ2-5; D is possibly TRBD2 (5 bases). Germline V gene lookup returns CDR1 MRHNA and CDR2 SNTAGT. This CDR3 is built from 11 residues. Trimming removed 6 bases from V and 10 bases from J, with 12 bases in between. The CDR3 bases are TGTGCCAGCAGACGCGACGGAGGCCAGTACTTC. Translating it yields CASRRDGGQYF.

The V and J genes are TRBV27 and TRBJ2-1, with TRBD2 identical over 13 bases. Germline trimming cut 7 bases from V and 7 bases from J; bases unmatched to any gene: 7. CDR1 is MNHEY, CDR2 SMNVEV, per germline (reference sequence). The CDR3 is made up of 15 amino acids. Written as DNA, the CDR3 is TGTGCCAGCACCCCACTAGCGGGGGGGCCAAATGAGCAGTTCTTC. Encoded protein: CASTPLAGGPNEQFF.

The chain employs TRBV10-1 and TRBJ2-7; 8 nucleotides agree with TRBD1. V dropped 6 bases and J dropped 2; count of bases not matched to a gene: 6. The CDR3 is 14 residues long. Germline V gene lookup returns CDR1 WNHNN and CDR2 SYGVQD (reference sequence). As DNA, the CDR3 is TGCGCCAGCAGCCGGACAGGGAGAACCTACGAGCAGTACTTC. Residues: CASSRTGRTYEQYF.